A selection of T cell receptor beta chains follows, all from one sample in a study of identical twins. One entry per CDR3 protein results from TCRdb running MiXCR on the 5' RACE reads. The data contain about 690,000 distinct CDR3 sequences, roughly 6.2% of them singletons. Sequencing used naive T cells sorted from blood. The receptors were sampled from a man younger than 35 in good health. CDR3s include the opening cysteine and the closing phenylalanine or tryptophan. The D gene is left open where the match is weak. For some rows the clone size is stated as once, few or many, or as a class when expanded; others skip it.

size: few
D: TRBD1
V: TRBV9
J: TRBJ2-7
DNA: TGTGCCAGCAGCGTAGGGACAGGGGGCGAGCAGTACTTC
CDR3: CASSVGTGGEQYF

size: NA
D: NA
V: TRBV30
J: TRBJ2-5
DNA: TGTGCCTGGAGTTTAGGCAGGCAAGAGACCCAGTACTTC
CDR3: CAWSLGRQETQYF

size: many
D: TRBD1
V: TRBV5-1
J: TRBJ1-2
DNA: TGCGCCAGCAGCCCAATACTACAGGGGGATGGCGGCTACACCTTC
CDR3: CASSPILQGDGGYTF

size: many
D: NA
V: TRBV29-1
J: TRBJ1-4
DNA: TGCAGCGTCCTATTAAAGGAAAAACTGTTTTTT
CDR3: CSVLLKEKLFF

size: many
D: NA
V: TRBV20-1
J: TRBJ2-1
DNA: TGCAGTGCTAGAGAGGCGAGGGATGAGCAGTTCTTC
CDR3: CSAREARDEQFF

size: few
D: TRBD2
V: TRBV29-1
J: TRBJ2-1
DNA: TGCAGCGCCCCCGGACTAGCGGGAAACAATGAGCAGTTCTTC
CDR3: CSAPGLAGNNEQFF

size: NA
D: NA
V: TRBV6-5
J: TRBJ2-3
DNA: TGTGCCAGCAGTTCCAGGCCCGGGGGTTCAGACACGCAGTATTTT
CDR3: CASSSRPGGSDTQYF

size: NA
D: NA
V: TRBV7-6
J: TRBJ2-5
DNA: TGTGCCAGCAGCCCGAGGCCGGGGCCCCAAGAGACCCAGTACTTC
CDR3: CASSPRPGPQETQYF

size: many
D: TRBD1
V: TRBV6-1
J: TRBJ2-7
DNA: TGTGCCAGCTTCTCAGGCCAGGGGGCTGGAGAGCAGTACTTC
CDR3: CASFSGQGAGEQYF

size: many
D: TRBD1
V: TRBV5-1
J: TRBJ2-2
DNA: TGCGCCAGCACCGGACAGGGCCTTGCGGGGATCGGGGAGCTGTTTTTT
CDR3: CASTGQGLAGIGELFF

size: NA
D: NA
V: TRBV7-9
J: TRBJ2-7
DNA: TGTGCCAGCAGCTTAGGGTCGGGGAGAACTTCCTACGAGCAGTACTTC
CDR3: CASSLGSGRTSYEQYF

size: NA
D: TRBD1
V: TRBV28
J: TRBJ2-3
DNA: TGTGCCAGCAGTTTACTAACCGGGACAGTCACAGATACGCAGTATTTT
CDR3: CASSLLTGTVTDTQYF

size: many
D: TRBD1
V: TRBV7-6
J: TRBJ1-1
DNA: TGTGCCAGCAGCGCATCCGGACAGGGGGCTCAGAACACTGAAGCTTTCTTT
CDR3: CASSASGQGAQNTEAFF

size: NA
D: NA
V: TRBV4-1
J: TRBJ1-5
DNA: TGCGCCAGTAGAGACTTATTTGGACAGTCCAATCAGCCCCAGCATTTT
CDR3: CASRDLFGQSNQPQHF

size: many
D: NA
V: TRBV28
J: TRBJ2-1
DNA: TGTGCCAGCAGTTCGGCATCCCTCGATGAGCAGTTCTTC
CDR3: CASSSASLDEQFF